This T cell receptor beta chain was captured by sequencing in a study of cytomegalovirus exposure and HLA in healthy donors. TCRdb keeps only in-frame clones here, not all; method: immunoSEQ multiplex PCR. This table holds some 320,000 clones, about nine tenths found once. Study-level results: It was confirmed in vitro that three of the CMV-associated chains were specific for CMV antigens. The majority of TCR sequences were rare, yet some public TCRs appeared in many donors.

Germline V lookup: CDR1 SGHRS, CDR2 YFSETQ. The CDR3 runs to 16 residues. Trimming removed 2 bases from V and 0 bases from J; junction bases left unmatched: 8. In regard to this clone: Its antigen is as yet unknown.

The chain has TRBV5-1 and TRBJ2-7; 7 bases map to TRBD1. The clonotype was recovered from a woman in her 30s in good health and CMV-seropositive. Sequencing used PBMCs. CDR3 sequence reads: CASSFDRASISYEQYF. Here the CDR3 DNA reads TGCGCCAGCAGCTTTGACAGGGCCTCTATCTCCTACGAGCAGTACTTC.